This entry lists 15 T cell receptor beta chains sequenced from one sample in a study of cytomegalovirus exposure and HLA in healthy donors. Primers included in the PCR were 60 Vbeta and 13 Jbeta primers. Generated by immunoSEQ multiplex PCR, the TCRdb table keeps only in-frame clones and is missing some. Here the sample spans 150,000 to 200,000 clones, about 85% being singletons. The source material was PBMCs. The origin of the receptors is a man aged 45-65 years in good health and CMV-seropositive.

The count of this clone is one. The J gene is TRBJ1-5, the V gene TRBV6-1, with D maybe TRBD1 (6 bases). Germline V gene lookup returns CDR1 MNHNS and CDR2 SASEGT. This CDR3 region has 15 residues. V gave up 6 bases and J gave up 5 bases, with 17 bases separating them. The DNA of the CDR3 is TGTGCCAGCAGGGAAAGTTACAGGGCGGATCAGCCCCAGCATTTT. It translates to CASRESYRADQPQHF.

This clone was seen a handful of times. This chain connects TRBV9 to TRBJ2-7; no clear D. CDR1 is SGDLS and CDR2 is YYNGEE in the germline V gene. V lost 2 bases, J lost 7 bases, and 13 bases lay in between. The CDR3 runs 13 residues. CDR3 sequence (DNA): TGTGCCAGCAGCGTGATACCCAACGGGGAGCAGTACTTC. This encodes CASSVIPNGEQYF.

This chain uses TRBV7-9 with TRBJ1-2; D might be TRBD1 (6 bases). The germline V gene has CDR1 SEHNR and CDR2 FQNEAQ (reference sequence). V was clipped by 0 bases and J by 4 bases, with 12 bases between them. This CDR3 spans 15 amino acids. CDR3 in DNA: TGTGCCAGCAGCTTAGCGGACAGCGAAATCTATGGCTACACCTTC. Its translation: CASSLADSEIYGYTF. The full variable domain, in which reference TRBV7-9 and TRBJ1-2 provide the parts outside the CDR3, is DTGVSQNPRHKITKRGQNVTFRCDPISEHNRLYWYRQTLGQGPEFLTYFQNEAQLEKSRLLSDRFSAERPKGSFSTLEIQRTEQGDSAMYLCASSLADSEIYGYTFGSGTRLTVV.

This clone was picked up a small number of times. This chain joins TRBV11-3 and TRBJ2-1, with a possible D match to TRBD2 (5 bases). The germline V gene encodes CDR1 SGHNT and CDR2 YENEEA. V shed 0 bases and J shed 4 bases, with 10 bases lying between them. The CDR3 contains 15 residues. CDR3 protein: CASSLEGEGYNEQFF. CDR3 DNA: TGTGCCAGCAGCTTAGAGGGAGAGGGTTACAATGAGCAGTTCTTC.

The chain is built from TRBV7-3 and TRBJ2-5; TRBD1 matches 10 bases. J was trimmed by 6 bases and V by 5 bases; bases with no gene match: 6. Germline values: CDR1 SGHTA, CDR2 FQGTGA. The CDR3 covers 14 residues. The CDR3 nucleotides are TGTGCCAGCAGCCCGACAGGGGGCCGGCAGACCCAGTACTTC. This sequence encodes CASSPTGGRQTQYF. Supplemented by reference TRBV7-3 and TRBJ2-5, the full variable domain reads GAGVSQTPSNKVTEKGKYVELRCDPISGHTALYWYRQSLGQGPEFLIYFQGTGAADDSGLPNDRFFAVRPEGSVSTLKIQRTERGDSAVYLCASSPTGGRQTQYFGPGTRLLVL.

V gene TRBV4-1 combines with J gene TRBJ2-1; 14 bases line up with TRBD2. The V segment lost 3 bases and the J segment 7 bases; nucleotides outside the gene matches: 5. CDR1 is MGHRA and CDR2 is YSYEKL in the germline V gene. The CDR3 is made up of 16 amino acids. CDR3 nucleotide sequence: TGCGCCAGCAGCCATGCCGGGACTAGCGGGAGTAATGAGCAGTTCTTC. As protein: CASSHAGTSGSNEQFF.

The chain has TRBV2 and TRBJ1-5, with D uncertain. V was trimmed by 7 bases and J by 2 bases, leaving 9 bases between them. This CDR3 has 13 amino acids. CDR1 is SNHLY and CDR2 is FYNNEI in the germline V gene. CDR3 region: CASTGGGNQPQHF. As DNA, the CDR3 is TGTGCCAGCACAGGCGGGGGCAATCAGCCCCAGCATTTT.

This clone has just a few counts. The chain joins TRBV5-4 to TRBJ1-1; D is undetermined. This CDR3 spans 11 amino acids. Germline CDR1 SGHNT, CDR2 YYREEE (reference sequence). V gave up 3 bases and J gave up 10 bases, with 10 bases separating them. This CDR3 reads CASSYRDVAFF. Here the CDR3 DNA reads TGTGCCAGCAGCTATCGGGATGTAGCTTTCTTT.

This sequence joins TRBV18 and TRBJ2-1, with 7 bases that match TRBD1. Trimming removed 0 bases from V and 5 bases from J; junction bases left unmatched: 7. Germline values: CDR1 KGHSH, CDR2 LQKENI. The CDR3 is 16 residues long. The CDR3 DNA reads as TGTGCCAGCTCACCACCGGCGCGACAGGGAGACAATGAGCAGTTCTTC. The encoded protein is CASSPPARQGDNEQFF.

The chain has TRBV18 and TRBJ1-2, with a weak D call TRBD1 (5 bases). V lost 4 bases and J lost 5, with 11 bases in between. The CDR3 runs 13 residues. In germline, CDR1 is KGHSH, CDR2 LQKENI. The CDR3 here is CASSQGDSYGYTF. The CDR3 DNA reads as TGTGCCAGCTCACAAGGAGACAGTTATGGCTACACCTTC.

The J gene is TRBJ2-7, the V gene TRBV4-1; 9 nucleotides line up with TRBD1. With V trimmed by 1 base and J by 6 bases, 13 bases remained unmatched. The CDR3 consists of 17 residues. Germline-derived CDR1 and CDR2 are MGHRA and YSYEKL. CDR3 in DNA: TGCGCCAGCAGCCAAGTTCTAGCGAGACAGGGGGAAGGCGAGCAGTACTTC. This sequence encodes CASSQVLARQGEGEQYF.

The CDR3 spells CASSPGTGRGYTF. In nucleotides, the CDR3 is TGTGCCAGCAGTCCAGGGACAGGGCGAGGCTACACCTTC. The chain couples TRBV6-6 to TRBJ1-2; 9 bases are shared with TRBD1. V dropped 5 bases and J dropped 8; count of bases not matched to a gene: 6. Looked up from germline, CDR1 is MNHNY and CDR2 is SVGAGI (reference sequence). This CDR3 region has 13 residues.

This clone has a single count. This chain joins TRBV5-4 and TRBJ1-1; 7 bases agree with TRBD1. V lost 0 bases, J lost 4 bases, and 9 bases stayed unmatched. Germline V lookup: CDR1 SGHNT, CDR2 YYREEE (reference sequence). The CDR3 is made up of 16 amino acids. The CDR3 DNA follows: TGTGCCAGCAGCTTGGGGATTAGACAGGGCCGCACTGAAGCTTTCTTT. This sequence encodes CASSLGIRQGRTEAFF.

V and J are TRBV15 and TRBJ1-4; unclear D gene. Trimming removed 3 bases from V and 4 bases from J, with 6 bases in between. The CDR3 has 13 amino acids. From germline, CDR1 is LNHNV and CDR2 YYDKDF (reference sequence). DNA for the CDR3: TGTGCCACCAGCAGCCAGTTTAATGAAAAACTGTTTTTT. Translation gives CATSSQFNEKLFF.

The chain couples TRBV7-9 to TRBJ2-2; 7 bases line up with TRBD1. Germline loops: CDR1 SEHNR, CDR2 FQNEAQ (reference sequence). V was clipped by 5 bases and J by 1 base; unmatched bases: 10. This CDR3 comprises 17 residues. The CDR3 nucleotides are TGTGCCAGCAGCGTCCGGGACAGCAGACTGAACACCGGGGAGCTGTTTTTT. Protein sequence: CASSVRDSRLNTGELFF.